Sequencing of this T cell receptor (beta chain) was carried out in a study of blood T cell repertoires in COVID-19. Study context: There were acute and convalescent COVID-19 samples, and they came from the United States, Italy and Spain. Sources were T cells, B-cell-depleted T cells, or PBMCs; the material itself was cDNA or gDNA.

The germline gives CDR1 SGDLS, CDR2 YYNGEE. Losses at the gene ends were 4 bases for V and 0 bases for J; bases not matched to a gene: 7. The CDR3 has 15 amino acids. Clones were read by immunoSEQ multiplex PCR, and TCRdb kept only the in-frame ones, dropping some. The sample records over 250,000 clones, 85% to 90% being singletons. Sequencing input: peripheral blood. This chain links TRBV9 with TRBJ2-7, with 7 bases matching TRBD2. The sequence was obtained from a woman between 40 and 50 years old who had recovered from COVID-19. CDR3 DNA: TGTGCCAGCAGCCCCCCAGCGGGAATCTCCTACGAGCAGTACTTC. It codes for CASSPPAGISYEQYF.